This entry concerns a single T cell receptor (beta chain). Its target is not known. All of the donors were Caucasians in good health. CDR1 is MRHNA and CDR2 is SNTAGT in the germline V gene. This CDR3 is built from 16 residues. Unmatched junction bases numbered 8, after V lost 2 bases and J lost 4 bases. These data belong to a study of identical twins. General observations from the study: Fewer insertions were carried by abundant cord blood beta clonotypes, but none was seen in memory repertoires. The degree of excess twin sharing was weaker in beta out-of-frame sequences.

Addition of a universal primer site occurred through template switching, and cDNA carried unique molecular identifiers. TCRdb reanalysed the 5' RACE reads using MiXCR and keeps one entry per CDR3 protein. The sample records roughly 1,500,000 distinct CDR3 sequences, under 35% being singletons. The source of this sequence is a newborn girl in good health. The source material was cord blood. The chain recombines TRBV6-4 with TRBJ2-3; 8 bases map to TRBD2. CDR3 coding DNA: TGTGCCAGCAGTGACAATCGGGGGGGGCGCGCAGATACGCAGTATTTT. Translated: CASSDNRGGRADTQYF.